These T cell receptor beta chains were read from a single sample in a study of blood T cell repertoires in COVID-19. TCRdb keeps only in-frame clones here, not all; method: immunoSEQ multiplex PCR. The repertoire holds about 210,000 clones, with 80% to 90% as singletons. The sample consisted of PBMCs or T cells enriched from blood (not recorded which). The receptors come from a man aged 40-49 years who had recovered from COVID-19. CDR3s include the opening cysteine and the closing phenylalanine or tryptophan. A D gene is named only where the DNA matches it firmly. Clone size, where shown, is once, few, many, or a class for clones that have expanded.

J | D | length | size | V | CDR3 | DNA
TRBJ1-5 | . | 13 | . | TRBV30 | CAWNNQDNQPQHF | TGTGCCTGGAACAATCAGGACAATCAGCCCCAGCATTTT
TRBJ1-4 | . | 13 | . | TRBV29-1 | CSVETGKSGKLFF | TGCAGCGTTGAAACAGGGAAGAGCGGAAAACTGTTTTTT
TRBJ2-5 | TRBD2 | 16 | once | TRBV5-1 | CASSLDSGVEGETQYF | TGCGCCAGCAGCTTGGATAGCGGGGTAGAAGGAGAGACCCAGTACTTC
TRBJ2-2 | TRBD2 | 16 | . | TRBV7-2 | CASSFTGTMNTGELFF | TGTGCCAGCAGCTTTACCGGGACTATGAACACCGGGGAGCTGTTTTTT
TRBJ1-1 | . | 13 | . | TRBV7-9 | CASSNHEWTEAFF | TGTGCCAGCAGCAACCATGAGTGGACTGAAGCTTTCTTT
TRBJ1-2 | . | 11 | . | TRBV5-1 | CASSLDRSYTF | TGCGCCAGCAGCTTGGACAGAAGCTACACCTTC
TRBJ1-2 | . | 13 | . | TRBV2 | CASSPTPGYGYTF | TGTGCCAGCAGTCCTACACCGGGATATGGCTACACCTTC
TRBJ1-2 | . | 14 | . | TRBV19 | CASSRQLSSYGYTF | TGTGCCAGTAGTAGACAGCTTAGCTCCTATGGCTACACCTTC
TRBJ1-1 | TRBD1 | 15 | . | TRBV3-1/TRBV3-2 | CASSRDRGRNTEAFF | TGTGCCAGCAGCCGGGACAGGGGGCGGAACACTGAAGCTTTCTTT
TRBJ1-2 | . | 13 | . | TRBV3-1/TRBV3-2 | CASSQGQNYGYTF | TGTGCCAGCAGCCAAGGACAGAACTATGGCTACACCTTC
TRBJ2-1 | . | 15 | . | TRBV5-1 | CASSLAVGSYNEQFF | TGCGCCAGCAGCTTAGCGGTGGGCTCCTACAATGAGCAGTTCTTC
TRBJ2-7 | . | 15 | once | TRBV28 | CASRGMGDGAYEQYF | TGTGCCAGCAGGGGCATGGGCGACGGGGCCTACGAGCAGTACTTC
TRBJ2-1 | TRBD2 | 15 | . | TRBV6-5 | CASSYLAGSYNEQFF | TGTGCCAGCAGTTACCTAGCGGGAAGCTACAATGAGCAGTTCTTC
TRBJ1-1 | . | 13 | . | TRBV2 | CASTEGGPTEAFF | TGTGCCAGCACCGAGGGGGGGCCCACTGAAGCTTTCTTT
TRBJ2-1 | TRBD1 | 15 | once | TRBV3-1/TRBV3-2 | CASSQDLSGTEEQFF | TGTGCCAGCAGCCAAGATCTTTCCGGGACAGAGGAGCAGTTCTTC
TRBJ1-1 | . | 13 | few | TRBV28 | CASGGGFWTEAFF | TGTGCCAGCGGGGGGGGATTTTGGACTGAAGCTTTCTTT
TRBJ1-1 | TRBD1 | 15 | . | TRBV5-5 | CASTSQGGDYTEAFF | TGTGCCAGCACCTCCCAAGGGGGCGATTACACTGAAGCTTTCTTT
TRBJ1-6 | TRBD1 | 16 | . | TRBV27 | CASRGSTGLNNSPLHF | TGTGCCAGCAGAGGTTCGACAGGGTTGAATAATTCACCCCTCCACTTT
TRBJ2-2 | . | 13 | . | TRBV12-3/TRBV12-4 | CASSFSGSGELFF | TGTGCCAGCAGTTTTAGTGGTTCCGGGGAGCTGTTTTTT
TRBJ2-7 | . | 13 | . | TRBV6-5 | CASSPGLLGEQYF | TGTGCCAGCAGTCCGGGTCTCCTGGGCGAGCAGTACTTC
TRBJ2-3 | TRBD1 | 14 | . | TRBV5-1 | CASSRTGFTDTQYF | TGCGCCAGCAGCCGGACAGGGTTTACAGATACGCAGTATTTT
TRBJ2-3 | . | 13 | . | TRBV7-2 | CASLALGTDTQYF | TGTGCCAGCCTAGCGTTAGGCACAGATACGCAGTATTTT
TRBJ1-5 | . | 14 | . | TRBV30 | CAWSADQTRQPQHF | TGTGCCTGGAGTGCAGATCAGACTCGTCAGCCCCAGCATTTT
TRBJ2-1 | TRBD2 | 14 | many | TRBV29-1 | CSTFGTSGNNEQFF | TGCAGCACCTTCGGGACTAGCGGGAACAATGAGCAGTTCTTC
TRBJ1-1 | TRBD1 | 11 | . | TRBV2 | CASSLQGEAFF | TGTGCCAGCAGTTTACAGGGGGAAGCTTTCTTT
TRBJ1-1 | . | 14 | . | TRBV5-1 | CASSGTLRTTEAFF | TGCGCCAGCAGCGGGACATTGAGGACCACTGAAGCTTTCTTT
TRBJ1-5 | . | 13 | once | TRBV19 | CASSITRVQPQHF | TGTGCCAGTAGTATAACGCGGGTTCAGCCCCAGCATTTT
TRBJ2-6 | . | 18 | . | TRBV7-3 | CASSPQAGVGSGANVLTF | TGTGCCAGCAGCCCTCAAGCAGGGGTTGGGTCTGGGGCCAACGTCCTGACTTTC
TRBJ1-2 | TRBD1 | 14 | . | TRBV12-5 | CASGPGQGEGGYTF | TGTGCTAGTGGTCCGGGACAGGGGGAGGGTGGCTACACCTTC
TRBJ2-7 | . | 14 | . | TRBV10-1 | CAILLRAGTYEQYF | TGCGCCATACTTTTGAGGGCGGGTACCTACGAGCAGTACTTC
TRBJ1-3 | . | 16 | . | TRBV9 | CASSVGGVDSGNTIYF | TGTGCCAGCAGCGTTGGGGGGGTCGACTCTGGAAACACCATATATTTT
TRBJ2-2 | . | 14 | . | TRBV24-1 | CATPWTGNTGELFF | TGTGCCACCCCCTGGACGGGAAACACCGGGGAGCTGTTTTTT
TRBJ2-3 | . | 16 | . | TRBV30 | CAWSVRGGSRTDTQYF | TGTGCCTGGAGTGTACGAGGTGGGAGTAGGACAGATACGCAGTATTTT
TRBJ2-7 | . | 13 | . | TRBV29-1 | CSVEGTDPYEQYF | TGCAGCGTTGAAGGGACAGATCCCTACGAGCAGTACTTC
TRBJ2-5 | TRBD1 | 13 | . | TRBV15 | CATSGQGEETQYF | TGTGCCACCAGCGGACAGGGGGAAGAGACCCAGTACTTC
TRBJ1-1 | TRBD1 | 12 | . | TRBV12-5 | CASGLYQGVAFF | TGTGCTAGTGGTTTGTACCAGGGGGTAGCTTTCTTT
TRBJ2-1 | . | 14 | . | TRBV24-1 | CATQKTGSYNEQFF | TGTGCCACCCAAAAAACAGGGTCCTACAATGAGCAGTTCTTC
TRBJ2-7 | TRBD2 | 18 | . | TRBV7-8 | CASSYSSGGASISNEQYF | TGTGCCAGCAGCTACAGTAGCGGGGGGGCCTCAATCTCCAACGAGCAGTACTTC
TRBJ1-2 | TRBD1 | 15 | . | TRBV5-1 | CASSSGQGQNYGYTF | TGCGCCAGCAGCTCCGGACAGGGCCAAAACTATGGCTACACCTTC